This note documents a single T cell receptor beta chain sequence. What it binds is unknown. This sample is part of a study of T cells in pancreatic ductal adenocarcinoma. Surgery without prior neoadjuvant therapy was the treatment of the selected pancreatic ductal adenocarcinoma patients. The germline V gene has CDR1 LNHDA and CDR2 SQIVND (reference sequence). The CDR3 consists of 17 residues. Trimming cost V 5 bases and J 3 bases; bases outside gene matches: 10. Profiled with immunoSEQ multiplex PCR; TCRdb holds only in-frame clones, not every one. The sample carries approximately 5,100 clones, approximately 79% recorded once. The study, taken as a whole, reports: Comparisons of tumor and blood clonality may show falsely lower tumor diversity. Compared with tumor, blood showed more total productive templates and around 8-fold more clonotypes. Mean clonality was about 0.12 in tumors and 0.07 to 0.075 in blood, not significantly different. This surgical cohort overrepresents the minority presenting with early-stage disease.

The sample consisted of pancreatic tumor tissue. The sequence came from a human donor with pancreatic ductal adenocarcinoma. The donor label of this sample is uncertain. This chain uses TRBV19 with TRBJ1-2, with 12 positions matching TRBD1. In DNA form, the CDR3 reads TGTGCCAGTAGTTTGCAAGGAGGGACAGGGGGCGACTATGGCTACACCTTC. Residues: CASSLQGGTGGDYGYTF.